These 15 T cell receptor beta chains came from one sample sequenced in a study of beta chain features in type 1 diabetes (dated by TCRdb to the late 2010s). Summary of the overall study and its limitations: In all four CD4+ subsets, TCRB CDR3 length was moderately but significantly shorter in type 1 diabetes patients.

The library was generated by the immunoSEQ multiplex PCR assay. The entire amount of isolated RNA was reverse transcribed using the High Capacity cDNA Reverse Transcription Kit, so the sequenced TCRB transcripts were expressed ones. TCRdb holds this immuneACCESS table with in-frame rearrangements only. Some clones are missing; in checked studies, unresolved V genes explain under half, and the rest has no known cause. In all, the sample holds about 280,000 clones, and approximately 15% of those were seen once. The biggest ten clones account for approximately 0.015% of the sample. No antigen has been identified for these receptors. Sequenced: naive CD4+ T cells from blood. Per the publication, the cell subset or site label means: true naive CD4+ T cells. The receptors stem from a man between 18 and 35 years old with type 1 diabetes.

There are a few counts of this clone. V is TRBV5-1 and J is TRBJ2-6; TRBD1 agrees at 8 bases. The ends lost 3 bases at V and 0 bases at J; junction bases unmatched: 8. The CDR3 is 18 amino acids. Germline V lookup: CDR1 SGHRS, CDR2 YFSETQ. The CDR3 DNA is TGCGCCAGCAGCTCAAAGACAGGGGTGAGCTCTGGGGCCAACGTCCTGACTTTC. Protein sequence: CASSSKTGVSSGANVLTF.

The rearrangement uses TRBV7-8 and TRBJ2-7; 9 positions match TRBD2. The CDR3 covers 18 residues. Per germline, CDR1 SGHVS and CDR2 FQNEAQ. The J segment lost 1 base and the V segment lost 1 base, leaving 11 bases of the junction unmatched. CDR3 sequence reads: CASSLVGLRAGGSYEQYF. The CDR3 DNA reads TGTGCCAGCAGCTTAGTAGGCCTTCGAGCGGGGGGATCCTACGAGCAGTACTTC.

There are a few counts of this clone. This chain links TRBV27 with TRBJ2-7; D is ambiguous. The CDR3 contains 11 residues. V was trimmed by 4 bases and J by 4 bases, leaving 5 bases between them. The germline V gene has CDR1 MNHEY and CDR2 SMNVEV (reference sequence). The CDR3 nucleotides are TGTGCCAGCAGTTCCCGTTACGAGCAGTACTTC. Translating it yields CASSSRYEQYF.

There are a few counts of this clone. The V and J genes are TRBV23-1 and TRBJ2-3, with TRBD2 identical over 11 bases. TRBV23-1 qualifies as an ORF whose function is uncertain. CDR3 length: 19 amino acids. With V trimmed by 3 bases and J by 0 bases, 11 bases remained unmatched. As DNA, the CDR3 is TGCGCCAGCAGTCAGCGGCTAGCGGGGGGTATTGGGAGCACAGATACGCAGTATTTT. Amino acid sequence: CASSQRLAGGIGSTDTQYF.

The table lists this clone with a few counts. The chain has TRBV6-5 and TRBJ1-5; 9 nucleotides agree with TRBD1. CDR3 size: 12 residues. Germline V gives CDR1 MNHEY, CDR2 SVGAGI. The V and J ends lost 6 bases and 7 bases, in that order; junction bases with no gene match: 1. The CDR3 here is CASSGQGQPQHF. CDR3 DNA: TGTGCCAGCAGCGGACAGGGGCAGCCCCAGCATTTT.

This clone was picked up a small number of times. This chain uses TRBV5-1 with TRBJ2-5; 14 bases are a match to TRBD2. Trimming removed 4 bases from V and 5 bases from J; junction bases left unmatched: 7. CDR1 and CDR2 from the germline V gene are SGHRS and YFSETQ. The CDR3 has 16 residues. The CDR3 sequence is CASSPRTSGGLETQYF. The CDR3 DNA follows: TGCGCCAGCAGCCCCCGGACTAGCGGGGGGCTGGAGACCCAGTACTTC. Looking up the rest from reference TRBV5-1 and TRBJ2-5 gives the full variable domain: KAGVTQTPRYLIKTRGQQVTLSCSPISGHRSVSWYQQTPGQGLQFLFEYFSETQRNKGNFPGRFSGRQFSNSRSEMNVSTLELGDSALYLCASSPRTSGGLETQYFGPGTRLLVL.

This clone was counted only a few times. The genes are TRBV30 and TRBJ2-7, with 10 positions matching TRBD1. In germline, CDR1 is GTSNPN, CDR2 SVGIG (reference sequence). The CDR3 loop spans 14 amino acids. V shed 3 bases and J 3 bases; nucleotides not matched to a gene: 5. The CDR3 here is CAWSRGQGVYEQYF. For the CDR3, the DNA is TGTGCCTGGAGCAGAGGACAGGGGGTCTACGAGCAGTACTTC.

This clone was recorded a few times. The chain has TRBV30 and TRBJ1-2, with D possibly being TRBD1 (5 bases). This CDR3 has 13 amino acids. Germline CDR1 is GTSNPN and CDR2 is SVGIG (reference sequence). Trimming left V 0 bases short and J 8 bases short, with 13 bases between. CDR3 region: CAWSVKGASGYTF. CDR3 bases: TGTGCCTGGAGTGTTAAAGGGGCTTCGGGCTACACCTTC.

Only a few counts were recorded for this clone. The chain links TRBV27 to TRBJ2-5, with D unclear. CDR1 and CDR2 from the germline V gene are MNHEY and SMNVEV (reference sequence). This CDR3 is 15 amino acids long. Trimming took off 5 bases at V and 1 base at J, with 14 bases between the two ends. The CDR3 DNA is TGTGCCAGCAGTACCCGGGTGCGCTCCCAAGAGACCCAGTACTTC. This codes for CASSTRVRSQETQYF.

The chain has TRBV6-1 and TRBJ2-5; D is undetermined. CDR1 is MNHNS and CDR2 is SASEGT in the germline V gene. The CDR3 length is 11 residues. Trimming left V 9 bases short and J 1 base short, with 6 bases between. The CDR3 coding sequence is TGTGCCAGTTCTTCCCAAGAGACCCAGTACTTC. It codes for CASSSQETQYF.

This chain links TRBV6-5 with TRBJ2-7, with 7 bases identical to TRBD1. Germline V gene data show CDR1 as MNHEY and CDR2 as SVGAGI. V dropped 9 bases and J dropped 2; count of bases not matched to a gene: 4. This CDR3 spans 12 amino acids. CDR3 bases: TGTGCCAGTCGGACAGGTCCCTACGAGCAGTACTTC. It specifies CASRTGPYEQYF.

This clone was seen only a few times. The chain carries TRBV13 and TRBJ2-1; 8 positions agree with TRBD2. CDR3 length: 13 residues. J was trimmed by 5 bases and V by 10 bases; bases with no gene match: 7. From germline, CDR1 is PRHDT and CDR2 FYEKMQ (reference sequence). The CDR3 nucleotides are TGTGCCACAATAGCGGGAAGCCACAATGAGCAGTTCTTC. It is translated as CATIAGSHNEQFF.

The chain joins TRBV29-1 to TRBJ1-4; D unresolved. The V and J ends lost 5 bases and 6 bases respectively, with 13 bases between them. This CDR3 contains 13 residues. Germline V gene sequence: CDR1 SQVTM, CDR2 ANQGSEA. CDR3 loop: CSVRGGRDEKLFF. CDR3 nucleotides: TGCAGCGTTCGGGGAGGGAGGGATGAAAAACTGTTTTTT. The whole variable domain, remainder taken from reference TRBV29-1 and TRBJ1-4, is SAVISQKPSRDICQRGTSLTIQCQVDSQVTMMFWYRQQPGQSLTLIATANQGSEATYESGFVIDKFPISRPNLTFSTLTVSNMSPEDSSIYLCSVRGGRDEKLFFGSGTQLSVL.

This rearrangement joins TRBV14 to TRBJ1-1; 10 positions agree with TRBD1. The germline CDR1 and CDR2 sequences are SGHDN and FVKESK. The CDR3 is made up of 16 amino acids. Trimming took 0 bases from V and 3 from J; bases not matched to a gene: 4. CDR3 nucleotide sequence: TGTGCCAGCAGCCAAGATCCCGGACAGGGGGACACTGAAGCTTTCTTT. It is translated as CASSQDPGQGDTEAFF.

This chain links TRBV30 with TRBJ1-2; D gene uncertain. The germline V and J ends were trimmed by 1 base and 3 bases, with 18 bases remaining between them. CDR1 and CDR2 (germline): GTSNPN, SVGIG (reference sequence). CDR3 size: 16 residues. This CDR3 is CAWSGGSNYGYYGYTF. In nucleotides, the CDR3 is TGTGCCTGGAGTGGAGGCAGCAACTATGGCTACTATGGCTACACCTTC.